These 12 T cell receptor beta chains share one sample of origin, sequenced in a study of blood T cell repertoires in COVID-19. This table comes from immunoSEQ multiplex PCR, and its TCRdb copy is limited to in-frame clones, with some not included. The sample records 50,000 to 65,000 clones, around 70% being singletons. The source material was peripheral blood. The receptor source for this set is a woman aged 70 to 79 with COVID-19, enrolled during active disease.

The V and J genes are TRBV27 and TRBJ1-1; D uncertain. The germline gives CDR1 MNHEY, CDR2 SMNVEV (reference sequence). V shed 0 bases and J shed 0 bases, with 11 bases lying between them. CDR3 length equals 16 residues. CDR3 amino acids: CASSLSSGSVNTEAFF. The CDR3 DNA reads as TGTGCCAGCAGTTTATCATCGGGGTCGGTGAACACTGAAGCTTTCTTT.

The rearrangement links TRBV7-9 to TRBJ2-7, with D tentatively TRBD1 (5 bases). Germline lookup yields CDR1 SEHNR and CDR2 FQNEAQ (reference sequence). The CDR3 sequence is 13 residues long. V lost 0 bases and J lost 5, with 8 bases in between. The CDR3 DNA reads as TGTGCCAGCAGCTTAGCTCAGGGCCACGAGCAGTACTTC. Encoded protein: CASSLAQGHEQYF. The full variable domain, completed using reference TRBV7-9 and TRBJ2-7, is DTGVSQNPRHKITKRGQNVTFRCDPISEHNRLYWYRQTLGQGPEFLTYFQNEAQLEKSRLLSDRFSAERPKGSFSTLEIQRTEQGDSAMYLCASSLAQGHEQYFGPGTRLTVT.

The chain carries TRBV5-3 and TRBJ1-5; D might be TRBD1 (5 bases). TRBV5-3 is treated as an ORF (open reading frame) with a function not yet certain. The CDR3 spans 17 residues. Trimming took off 5 bases at V and 0 bases at J, with 18 bases between the two ends. The CDR3 is CARRPFQEGYSNQPQHF. CDR3 in DNA: TGTGCCAGAAGACCCTTCCAGGAGGGGTATAGCAATCAGCCCCAGCATTTT.

The chain couples TRBV7-9 to TRBJ1-3, with 12 bases aligning to TRBD1. The germline V gene encodes CDR1 SEHNR and CDR2 FQNEAQ (reference sequence). The CDR3 is 16 residues long. V lost 4 bases and J lost 3; bases outside the gene matches: 4. Written as DNA, the CDR3 is TGTGCCAGCAGCTCGAGGGACAGGGGGCTTGGAAACACCATATATTTT. This translates into CASSSRDRGLGNTIYF.

A few counts support this clone. The V and J genes are TRBV9 and TRBJ1-4; D perhaps matches TRBD1 (6 bases). Germline CDR1 and CDR2: SGDLS and YYNGEE. The ends were cut back, 4 bases at V and 3 bases at J, with 13 bases in the middle. This CDR3 has 15 residues. The chain's CDR3 is CASSPRQGSNEKLFF. CDR3 nucleotide sequence: TGTGCCAGCAGCCCTCGCCAGGGGTCTAATGAAAAACTGTTTTTT.

The rearrangement joins TRBV7-9 to TRBJ2-2, with 8 bases fitting TRBD1. The V gene's germline CDR1 is SEHNR and CDR2 FQNEAQ (reference sequence). The CDR3 contains 17 residues. Trimming at V came to 5 bases and at J to 0 bases, leaving 8 bases not matched to a gene. The CDR3 sequence: CASSGATGEANTGELFF. The CDR3 DNA follows: TGTGCCAGCAGCGGAGCGACAGGGGAGGCGAACACCGGGGAGCTGTTTTTT.

The chain has TRBV2 and TRBJ2-1; 8 bases are shared with TRBD2. CDR1 SNHLY and CDR2 FYNNEI come from the germline V gene. This CDR3 region has 15 residues. Trimming took 2 bases from V and 5 from J; bases not matched to a gene: 5. Here the CDR3 reads CASSEQLAGNNEQFF. As DNA, the CDR3 is TGTGCCAGCAGTGAACAGCTAGCGGGTAACAATGAGCAGTTCTTC.

The chain combines TRBV3-1 (or the pseudogene TRBV3-2) with TRBJ2-2; 11 bases align to TRBD2. The J segment lost 4 bases and the V segment lost 5 bases, leaving 6 bases of the junction unmatched. Germline assignment: CDR1 LGHDT and CDR2 YNNKEL (reference sequence). The CDR3 sequence is 16 residues long. This CDR3 reads CASSGLTSGGTGELFF. The CDR3 bases are TGTGCCAGCAGCGGATTAACTAGCGGGGGCACCGGGGAGCTGTTTTTT.

The J gene is TRBJ2-7, the V gene TRBV7-2; 7 nucleotides align to TRBD1. V lost 5 bases and J lost 0; bases outside the gene matches: 4. Germline CDR1 and CDR2: SGHTA and FQGNSA. The CDR3 loop spans 14 amino acids. As DNA, the CDR3 is TGTGCCAGCAGCCCGGACAGGCTCTCCTACGAGCAGTACTTC. Protein sequence: CASSPDRLSYEQYF.

This chain connects TRBV7-9 to TRBJ2-3, with TRBD2 identical over 7 bases. Germline lookup yields CDR1 SEHNR and CDR2 FQNEAQ (reference sequence). The CDR3 runs 16 residues. Unmatched junction bases numbered 10, after V lost 5 bases and J lost 2 bases. The chain's CDR3 is CASSPTGAGITDTQYF. CDR3 nucleotides: TGTGCCAGCAGCCCCACCGGAGCGGGGATCACAGATACGCAGTATTTT.

The V call is TRBV19, the J call TRBJ1-4, with 7 bases matching TRBD1. Per the germline V gene, CDR1 is LNHDA and CDR2 is SQIVND (reference sequence). Unmatched junction bases numbered 3, after V lost 4 bases and J lost 7 bases. The CDR3 extends over 13 amino acids. This CDR3 reads CASSRDSSEKLFF. The CDR3 nucleotides read TGTGCCAGTAGTAGGGACAGTAGTGAAAAACTGTTTTTT.

The chain combines TRBV9 with TRBJ2-2, with 7 bases fitting TRBD1. Germline CDR1 reads SGDLS; CDR2 reads YYNGEE. The CDR3 runs to 15 residues. J gave up 6 bases and V 2 bases, and 7 bases lay outside the gene matches. The chain's CDR3 is CASSVTAGGAGELFF. The CDR3 nucleotides are TGTGCCAGCAGCGTCACCGCAGGGGGTGCCGGGGAGCTGTTTTTT.